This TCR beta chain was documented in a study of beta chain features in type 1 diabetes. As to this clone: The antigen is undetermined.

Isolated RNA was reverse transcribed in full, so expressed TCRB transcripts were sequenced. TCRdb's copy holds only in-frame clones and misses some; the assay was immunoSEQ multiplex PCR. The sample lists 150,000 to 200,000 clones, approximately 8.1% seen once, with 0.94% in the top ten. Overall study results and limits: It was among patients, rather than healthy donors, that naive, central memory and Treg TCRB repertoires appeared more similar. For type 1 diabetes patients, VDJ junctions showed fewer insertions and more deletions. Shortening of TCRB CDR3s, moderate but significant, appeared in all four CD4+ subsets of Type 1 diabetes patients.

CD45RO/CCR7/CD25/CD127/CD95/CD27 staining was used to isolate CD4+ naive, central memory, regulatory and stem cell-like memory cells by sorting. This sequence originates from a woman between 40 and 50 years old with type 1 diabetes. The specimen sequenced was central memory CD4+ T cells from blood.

The CDR3 bases are TGTGCCAGCAGCAGCCAGGGGTACGCTAATGAAAAACTGTTTTTT. Protein: CASSSQGYANEKLFF. This rearrangement joins TRBV5-8 to TRBJ1-4, with a weak D call TRBD1 (6 bases). Trimming pared 4 bases from V and 3 bases from J, leaving 13 bases between. The CDR3 consists of 15 residues. Germline CDR1 reads SGHTS; CDR2 reads YDEGEE.